This TCR beta chain was retrieved from a study of blood T cell repertoires in COVID-19. The overall study: COVID-19 samples from acute and convalescent phases originated in the United States, Italy and Spain.

The table came from immunoSEQ multiplex PCR; TCRdb's copy has only in-frame clones and leaves some out. The data show about 270,000 clones, about 87% seen once. This clone was recorded only once. The germline V gene has CDR1 LNHDA and CDR2 SQIVND (reference sequence). CDR3 length equals 13 residues. V lost 10 bases and J lost 3; bases outside the gene matches: 3. The sequencing sample was made of PBMCs or T cells enriched from blood (not recorded which). V usage is TRBV19 and J usage is TRBJ2-3; TRBD2 aligns across 11 bases. This receptor was identified in a woman younger than 45 with acute COVID-19. The CDR3 DNA follows: TGTGCCACTAGACTAGCGGGAACAGATACGCAGTATTTT. It encodes CATRLAGTDTQYF. Full variable domain (outside the CDR3, taken from reference TRBV19 and TRBJ2-3): DGGITQSPKYLFRKEGQNVTLSCEQNLNHDAMYWYRQDPGQGLRLIYYSQIVNDFQKGDIAEGYSVSREKKESFPLTVTSAQKNPTAFYLCATRLAGTDTQYFGPGTRLTVL.